A single sample is the source of the 16 T cell receptor beta chains below, sequenced in a study of T cells in Graves' hyperthyroidism and ophthalmopathy. RNA transcripts provided the source from which TCR beta CDR3 regions were amplified. HTBI primers were the set used in a first-round RT-PCR of the TCR CDR3. TCRdb re-called the multiplex PCR reads with MiXCR, one entry per CDR3 protein. The sample includes 700,000 to 950,000 distinct CDR3 sequences, approximately 40% seen only once; the top ten take less than 35%. Sample: blood. The receptors were gathered from a woman between 40 and 55 years old with Graves' hyperthyroidism.

This clonotype was observed many times. The rearrangement uses TRBV5-8 and TRBJ2-7; no reliable D call. Trimming shortened V by 2 bases and J by 0 bases, and 12 bases separated the two germline ends. The CDR3 length is 15 residues. Germline V lookup: CDR1 SGHTS, CDR2 YDEGEE. The CDR3: CASSFGGLSSYEQYF. CDR3 nucleotide sequence: TGTGCCAGCAGCTTTGGCGGCTTGAGCTCCTACGAGCAGTACTTC.

This clonotype was observed a single time. The chain links TRBV28 to TRBJ2-5; D may be TRBD1 or TRBD2 (6 bases each). Germline-derived CDR1 and CDR2 are MDHEN and SYDVKM. V shed 11 bases and J shed 2 bases, with 15 bases lying between them. This CDR3 region has 13 residues. The CDR3 loop reads CASGDTDQETQYF. The CDR3 DNA follows: TGTGCCTCGGGGGACACAGATCAAGAGACCCAGTACTTC.

The chain employs TRBV2 and TRBJ2-1; TRBD1 might be the D (5 bases). Germline loops: CDR1 SNHLY, CDR2 FYNNEI. The CDR3 covers 12 residues. The germline V and J ends were trimmed by 8 bases and 4 bases, with 9 bases remaining between them. DNA of the CDR3: TGTGCCAGCGGGGCAGATTACAATGAGCAGTTCTTC. Its protein product is CASGADYNEQFF. The variable domain in full, with the rest retrieved from reference TRBV2 and TRBJ2-1, is EPEVTQTPSHQVTQMGQEVILRCVPISNHLYFYWYRQILGQKVEFLVSFYNNEISEKSEIFDDQFSVERPDGSNFTLKIRSTKLEDSAMYFCASGADYNEQFFGPGTRLTVL.

This clonotype has at least ten counts. The chain is built from TRBV11-2 and TRBJ2-6; D unclear. CDR1 is SGHAT and CDR2 is FQNNGV in the germline V gene. This CDR3 contains 15 residues. Trimming cost V 5 bases and J 2 bases, with 10 bases left between them. The CDR3 DNA is TGTGCCAGCAGCACTTCAGGAACTGGGGCCAACGTCCTGACTTTC. Translation: CASSTSGTGANVLTF.

This sequence joins TRBV7-9 and TRBJ1-4; D may be TRBD1 (6 bases). Germline CDR1 SEHNR, CDR2 FQNEAQ (reference sequence). Trimming took off 11 bases at V and 8 bases at J, with 18 bases between the two ends. The CDR3 runs to 13 residues. CDR3 sequence reads: CAAWSLDSEKLFF. The DNA for the CDR3 is TGTGCCGCTTGGTCCCTGGACAGCGAAAAACTGTTTTTT.

In this sample, this clonotype turned up many times. This rearrangement joins TRBV6-5 to TRBJ1-6; 7 bases align to TRBD1. V lost 0 bases and J lost 8; bases outside the gene matches: 4. The germline gives CDR1 MNHEY, CDR2 SVGAGI. The CDR3 sequence is 15 residues long. The CDR3 sequence is CASSYSRQGDSPLHF. DNA for the CDR3: TGTGCCAGCAGTTACTCTCGACAGGGAGATTCACCCCTCCACTTT.

This clonotype was seen repeatedly, ten times or more. V and J are TRBV14 and TRBJ1-6, with a tentative D call TRBD1 (5 bases). This CDR3 contains 14 residues. Per germline, CDR1 SGHDN and CDR2 FVKESK. V dropped 3 bases and J dropped 7 bases, with 10 bases sitting between them. CDR3 residues: CASSQGPSNSPLHF. CDR3 coding DNA: TGTGCCAGCAGCCAGGGACCTTCCAATTCACCCCTCCACTTT.

Only a few counts were recorded for this clonotype. The chain combines TRBV4-3 with TRBJ1-4; tentatively, D is TRBD1 (5 bases). The germline V gene encodes CDR1 LGHNA and CDR2 YSLEER. The CDR3 is 16 residues long. The V and J ends lost 3 bases and 8 bases respectively, with 19 bases between them. The CDR3 DNA reads as TGCGCCAGCAGCCATTTCATCCGGGGCGCAGAGGAAAAACTGTTTTTT. Protein: CASSHFIRGAEEKLFF.

As concerns this clonotype: At one of its ends the junction is not consistent with the germline gene, which may arise from a read error. This chain connects TRBV7-2 to TRBJ2-7, with D perhaps matching TRBD1 or TRBD2 (5 bases each). Germline assignment: CDR1 SGHTA and CDR2 FQGNSA. This CDR3 is 15 amino acids long. As DNA, the CDR3 is TGTGCTAGCAGCCCAAGGGGAGCAGGTCCCTACGAGCAGTACTTC. This encodes CASSPRGAGPYEQYF.

The chain joins TRBV12-3 or TRBV12-4 to TRBJ1-1; D perhaps matches TRBD1 (6 bases). With 10 bases removed from V and 6 bases from J, the gap between germline ends came to 21 bases. This CDR3 spans 14 amino acids. CDR3 in DNA: TGTGCCACCCGTACTTCGGGGGCGCAGTCTGAAGCTTTCTTT. It is translated as CATRTSGAQSEAFF.

This clonotype has only a few counts. This chain links TRBV7-3 with TRBJ2-5; D gene ambiguous. Trimming took 5 bases from V and 7 from J, leaving 14 bases between them. The CDR3 extends over 13 amino acids. CDR1 SGHTA and CDR2 FQGTGA come from the germline V gene. The CDR3 DNA is TGTGCCAGCAGCGCCCACGGTAGTGGGACCCAGTACTTC. It yields the protein CASSAHGSGTQYF.

This clonotype was detected many times. The rearrangement uses TRBV7-2 and TRBJ2-5, with TRBD2 matching over 7 bases. With V trimmed by 4 bases and J by 5 bases, 13 bases remained unmatched. The CDR3 loop spans 16 amino acids. CDR1 SGHTA and CDR2 FQGNSA come from the germline V gene. CDR3 nucleotides: TGTGCCAGCAGCTCCCCCCGGACTAGGGTGAACGAGACCCAGTACTTC. This translates into CASSSPRTRVNETQYF.

This clonotype was counted between two and nine times. The chain recombines TRBV5-8 with TRBJ1-1, with 8 bases that match TRBD1. Unmatched junction bases numbered 4, after V lost 2 bases and J lost 7 bases. Germline CDR1 SGHTS, CDR2 YDEGEE. CDR3 length: 13 residues. The CDR3 DNA reads as TGTGCCAGCAGCTTTGACAGGGGTCTTGAAGCTTTCTTT. Translation gives CASSFDRGLEAFF. Complete variable domain (other parts from reference TRBV5-8 and TRBJ1-1): EAGVTQSPTHLIKTRGQQATLRCSPISGHTSVYWYQQALGLGLQFLLWYDEGEERNRGNFPPRFSGRQFPNYSSELNVNALELEDSALYLCASSFDRGLEAFFGQGTRLTVV.

This clonotype was recorded at least ten times. The chain couples TRBV5-6 to TRBJ1-1; D gene uncertain. CDR3 size: 11 residues. Per the germline V gene, CDR1 is SGHDT and CDR2 is YYEEEE. V was clipped by 4 bases and J by 8 bases, with 9 bases between them. The CDR3 nucleotides read TGTGCCAGCAGCCGGCAATTGGAAGCTTTCTTT. As protein: CASSRQLEAFF.

This chain connects TRBV19 to TRBJ1-5; D gene unclear. Trimming removed 7 bases at V and 4 bases at J, with 23 bases between. The CDR3 has 17 amino acids. Germline CDR1 reads LNHDA; CDR2 reads SQIVND (reference sequence). The CDR3 DNA sequence: TGTGCCAGTACCACGATCCCGGGATCGAGGGATAATCAGCCCCAGCATTTT. As protein: CASTTIPGSRDNQPQHF.

With regard to this clonotype: This may stem from a read error, because a much larger clone lies one nucleotide away. This chain uses TRBV10-3 with TRBJ1-2; D is unresolved. The germline CDR1 and CDR2 sequences are ENHRY and SYGVKD. CDR3 length equals 13 residues. The CDR3 coding sequence is TGTGCCAGCAGCGAACACCTAAACTATGGCTACATCTTC. Protein: CASSEHLNYGYIF.